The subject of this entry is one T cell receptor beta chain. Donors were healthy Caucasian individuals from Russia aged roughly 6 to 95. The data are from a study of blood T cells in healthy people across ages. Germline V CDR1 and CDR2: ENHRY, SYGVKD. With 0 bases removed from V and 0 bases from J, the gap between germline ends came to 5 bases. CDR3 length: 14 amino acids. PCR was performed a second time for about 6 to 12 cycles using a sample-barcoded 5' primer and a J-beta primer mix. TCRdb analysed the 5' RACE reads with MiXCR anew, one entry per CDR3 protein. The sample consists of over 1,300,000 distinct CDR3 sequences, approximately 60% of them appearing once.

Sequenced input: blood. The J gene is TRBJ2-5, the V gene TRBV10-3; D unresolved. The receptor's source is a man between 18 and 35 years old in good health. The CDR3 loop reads CAISESRYQETQYF. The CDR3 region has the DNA TGTGCCATCAGTGAGTCGCGATACCAAGAGACCCAGTACTTC.